Listed below are T cell receptor beta chains from one sample, sequenced in a study of human CD4 T cells and Enterobacteriaceae. The repertoire was sequenced with immunoSEQ multiplex PCR; TCRdb's copy has only in-frame clones and lacks some. Here the sample spans about 25,000 clones, approximately 80% being singletons. The sequenced material came from memory CD4+ T cells from blood. These receptors came from a human donor in good health. CDR3s include the opening cysteine and the closing phenylalanine or tryptophan. The D gene is left open where the match is weak. Expanded clones are given a class, and other clones once, few, many or no size at all.

size	J	D	V	CDR3	DNA
-	TRBJ2-7	-	TRBV7-8	CASSLVSVSSSTYEQYF	TGTGCCAGCAGCTTAGTATCGGTCTCTAGCTCCACCTACGAGCAGTACTTC
-	TRBJ1-2	TRBD1	TRBV30	CAWSKIQGANYGYTF	TGTGCCTGGAGCAAGATACAGGGGGCGAACTATGGCTACACCTTC
-	TRBJ1-5	-	TRBV28	CASSLSTALYQPQHF	TGTGCCAGCAGTTTATCCACGGCCTTATATCAGCCCCAGCATTTT
once	TRBJ1-4	-	TRBV7-2	CASSPGDTTNEKLFF	TGTGCCAGCAGCCCCGGGGACACAACTAATGAAAAACTGTTTTTT
-	TRBJ2-3	-	TRBV28	CASRSRVGATDTQYF	TGTGCCAGCAGGTCGAGGGTCGGTGCCACAGATACGCAGTATTTT
-	TRBJ2-7	TRBD1	TRBV7-2	CASRGTGGSYEQYF	TGTGCCAGCAGGGGGACAGGGGGCTCCTACGAGCAGTACTTC
-	TRBJ2-7	-	TRBV28	CASSSTQNYEQYF	TGTGCCAGCAGTTCCACTCAAAACTACGAGCAGTACTTC
-	TRBJ1-5	TRBD1	TRBV10-2	CASGSGQGSNQPQHF	TGCGCCAGCGGCTCGGGACAGGGGAGCAATCAGCCCCAGCATTTT
-	TRBJ2-2	-	TRBV25-1	CASAGTGNTGELFF	TGTGCCAGCGCCGGGACGGGGAACACCGGGGAGCTGTTTTTT
few	TRBJ1-3	-	TRBV19	CASSADRPSGNTIYF	TGTGCCAGTAGTGCAGACAGGCCCTCTGGAAACACCATATATTTT
-	TRBJ2-1	-	TRBV27	CANQGPISYNEQFF	TGTGCCAACCAGGGACCTATATCCTACAATGAGCAGTTCTTC
-	TRBJ1-2	TRBD1	TRBV30	CAWRPDRGVYGYTF	TGTGCCTGGAGGCCAGACAGGGGTGTATATGGCTACACCTTC
-	TRBJ2-1	TRBD1	TRBV7-9	CASRTGASYNEQFF	TGTGCCAGCCGAACAGGGGCATCGTACAATGAGCAGTTCTTC
-	TRBJ2-4	-	TRBV19	CASKGRAKNIQYF	TGTGCCAGTAAAGGAAGAGCCAAAAACATTCAGTACTTC
-	TRBJ1-5	-	TRBV25-1	CASSDGVEGGRNQPQHF	TGTGCCAGCAGTGACGGGGTCGAGGGGGGTCGCAATCAGCCCCAGCATTTT
-	TRBJ2-5	TRBD2	TRBV28	CASSTTGWTSGGVAQYF	TGTGCCAGCAGTACTACAGGGTGGACTAGCGGGGGCGTGGCCCAGTACTTC
-	TRBJ2-5	-	TRBV7-2	CASSYFMETQYF	TGTGCCAGCAGCTATTTTATGGAGACCCAGTACTTC
once	TRBJ2-3	-	TRBV7-8	CASSLADSRLAESTDTQYF	TGTGCCAGCAGCTTAGCCGACTCCCGCCTCGCGGAGAGCACAGATACGCAGTATTTT
few	TRBJ2-3	TRBD2	TRBV2	CASRMWGLAGGKGTDTQYF	TGTGCCAGCAGGATGTGGGGACTAGCGGGAGGAAAGGGCACAGATACGCAGTATTTT
-	TRBJ2-1	-	TRBV11-2	CASRKSTINEQFF	TGTGCCAGCAGAAAATCCACGATCAATGAGCAGTTCTTC
-	TRBJ2-5	TRBD2	TRBV9	CASSVATSGPKETQYF	TGTGCCAGCAGCGTAGCTACTAGCGGGCCCAAAGAGACCCAGTACTTC
-	TRBJ2-5	TRBD2	TRBV7-3	CASSLAGGQETQYF	TGTGCCAGCAGCTTAGCGGGAGGCCAAGAGACCCAGTACTTC
-	TRBJ2-2	-	TRBV23-1	CASSQTSGAWQGGTGELFF	TGCGCCAGCAGTCAGACCTCGGGCGCTTGGCAGGGAGGCACCGGGGAGCTGTTTTTT
once	TRBJ1-3	-	TRBV30	CAWRQGFSGNTIYF	TGTGCCTGGAGGCAGGGGTTCTCTGGAAACACCATATATTTT
-	TRBJ1-2	TRBD1	TRBV6-6	CASSYSGGSGYGYTF	TGTGCCAGCAGTTACTCAGGGGGCTCGGGCTATGGCTACACCTTC
-	TRBJ1-1	TRBD1	TRBV7-2	CASRPQGAGTEAFF	TGTGCCAGCAGGCCTCAGGGGGCAGGGACTGAAGCTTTCTTT
-	TRBJ2-1	TRBD1	TRBV7-9	CASSLVGTGGNEQFF	TGTGCCAGCAGCTTAGTGGGGACAGGGGGCAACGAGCAGTTCTTC
-	TRBJ1-3	TRBD1	TRBV5-1	CASWDSSGNTIYF	TGCGCCAGCTGGGACAGCTCTGGAAACACCATATATTTT
-	TRBJ1-2	-	TRBV6-1	CASWVGSYGYTF	TGTGCCAGCTGGGTGGGGTCCTATGGCTACACCTTC
-	TRBJ2-3	-	TRBV7-2	CASSPQDTQYF	TGTGCCAGCAGCCCCCAAGATACGCAGTATTTT
-	TRBJ2-2	-	TRBV2	CASIEFVPRTGELFF	TGTGCCAGCATAGAATTCGTCCCCCGGACCGGGGAGCTGTTTTTT
-	TRBJ2-1	TRBD2	TRBV7-2	CASSLGGSRLNEQFF	TGTGCCAGCAGCTTGGGGGGGTCCCGCCTCAATGAGCAGTTCTTC
-	TRBJ2-2	TRBD2	TRBV30	CACNRLAGYTGELFF	TGTGCCTGCAATCGACTAGCGGGGTACACCGGGGAGCTGTTTTTT